The source of this T cell receptor beta chain is a study of tumor and adjacent non-tumor tissue in lung cancer. Study overall: The cohort had under 15 adenocarcinoma, 2 squamous cell and 1 small cell patients.

RNA was extracted from bulk tissue without any cell sorting. Three rounds of nested PCR, following a modified ARM-PCR protocol, produced the TCRbeta library. TCRdb itself ran the multiplex PCR reads through MiXCR, one entry per CDR3 protein. The sample holds tens of thousands of distinct CDR3 sequences; over 60% are singletons and the top ten take around 9.5%. Only one count was recorded for this clonotype. The antigen remains undetermined. At one boundary the junction diverges from the germline segment, which might be a read error. General study results and limits: Normal lung showed higher cumulative top 100 clone frequency than tumor. Shorter survival was associated with higher TCR diversity in tumors.

There are 13 residues in the CDR3. CDR1 is SGHKS, CDR2 YYEKEE, per germline (reference sequence). The gene calls are TRBV5-5 and TRBJ1-6; 10 bases align to TRBD1. This TCR was recovered from a woman in her thirties or forties with non-small cell lung cancer. Material: lung tumor tissue. DNA for the CDR3: TGTGCCAGCACTGGACAGGGGGGTTCACCACTCCACTTT. Translation gives CASTGQGGSPLHF.